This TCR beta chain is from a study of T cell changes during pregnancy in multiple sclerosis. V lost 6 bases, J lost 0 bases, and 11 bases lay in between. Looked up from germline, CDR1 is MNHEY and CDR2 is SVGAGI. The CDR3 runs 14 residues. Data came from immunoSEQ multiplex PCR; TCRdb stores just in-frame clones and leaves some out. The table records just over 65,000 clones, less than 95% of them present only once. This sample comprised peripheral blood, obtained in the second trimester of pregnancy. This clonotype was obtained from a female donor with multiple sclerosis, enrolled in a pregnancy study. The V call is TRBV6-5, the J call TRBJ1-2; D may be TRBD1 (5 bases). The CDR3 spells CASRTDFPNYGYTF. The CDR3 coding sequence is TGTGCCAGCAGGACAGACTTCCCTAACTATGGCTACACCTTC.